These T cell receptor beta chains were read from a single sample in a study of immune evolution from preneoplasia to lung adenocarcinoma. The method was immunoSEQ multiplex PCR; TCRdb's version includes in-frame clones alone and lacks a portion of them. The table has several thousand clones, about 80% seen once; the top ten hold roughly 7.2%. The specimen was FFPE lung adenocarcinoma in situ tissue. All receptors derive from a person aged 60-79 years with lung adenocarcinoma. CDR3s include the opening cysteine and the closing phenylalanine or tryptophan. The D gene is left open where the match is weak. Expanded clones get a size class; other rows say once, few or many, or leave the size out.

TRBD1,.,TRBV29-1,TRBJ1-2,TGCAGCGTTGAGGGTGGGACAGGTGGCTACACCTTC,CSVEGGTGGYTF
.,.,TRBV29-1,TRBJ2-3,TGCAGCGTTGAAATGAGGGCCAGAGGGACAGATACGCAGTATTTT,CSVEMRARGTDTQYF
.,.,TRBV10-1,TRBJ2-1,TGCGCCAGCAGCGGGGGGAACAGGGGATTCGGGGAGCAGTTCTTC,CASSGGNRGFGEQFF
TRBD1,.,TRBV30,TRBJ1-2,TGTGCCTGGGCCGGACAGGGAGGCGGCTACACCTTC,CAWAGQGGGYTF
TRBD2,.,TRBV6-6,TRBJ2-7,TGTGCCAGCAGTTATCTACGGCGGGGGGTCTCCTACGAGCAGTACTTC,CASSYLRRGVSYEQYF
.,once,TRBV5-4,TRBJ1-2,TGTGCCAGCAGCTTGAGGTTAGGGTCAAACTATGGCTACACCTTC,CASSLRLGSNYGYTF
TRBD2,few,TRBV7-3,TRBJ2-1,TGTGCCAGCAGCCCTGGGTCTAGCGGGGCAGATGAGCAGTTCTTC,CASSPGSSGADEQFF
.,.,TRBV15,TRBJ2-2,TGTGCCACCCGGGGGTGGAGCACCGGGGAGCTGTTTTTT,CATRGWSTGELFF
TRBD1,medium-sized,TRBV6-1,TRBJ2-5,TGTGCCAGCAGTGAAATGACAGGGGCGCAAGAGACCCAGTACTTC,CASSEMTGAQETQYF
.,once,TRBV7-9,TRBJ1-2,TGTGCCAGCAGCTTAGGCGGGGCCGCCTATGGCTACACCTTC,CASSLGGAAYGYTF
.,.,TRBV2,TRBJ1-3,TGTGCCAGCAGGGAGGACTCGGGGAACACCATATATTTT,CASREDSGNTIYF
.,.,TRBV7-8,TRBJ1-2,TGTGCCAGCAGCTTATCAGGGGTCTATGGCTACACCTTC,CASSLSGVYGYTF
.,medium-sized,TRBV5-6,TRBJ2-7,TGTGCCAGCAGCTTGGCGGAACAGGAATACGAGCAGTACTTC,CASSLAEQEYEQYF
.,.,TRBV18,TRBJ2-3,TGTGCCAGCTCACCCCGAAGTGCGGCGGGGGCGACCACAGATACGCAGTATTTT,CASSPRSAAGATTDTQYF
.,.,TRBV7-2,TRBJ1-1,TGTGCCAGCAGCTTAGGGGGCACGACTGAAGCTTTCTTT,CASSLGGTTEAFF
TRBD1,.,TRBV27,TRBJ1-6,TGTGCCAGCAGTAAGAGGACAGGTTATAATTCACCCCTCCACTTT,CASSKRTGYNSPLHF